Presented here are 6 T cell receptor beta chains from one specimen sequenced in a study of cytomegalovirus exposure and HLA in healthy donors. Here immunoSEQ multiplex PCR was the method, and the copy in TCRdb shows in-frame clones only, minus some. The sample includes approximately 120,000 clones, around nine tenths of them seen just once. Sequencing was carried out using PBMCs. The receptors here all came from a woman younger than 30 in good health and CMV-seronegative.

This rearrangement joins TRBV5-1 to TRBJ2-3, with 8 bases matching TRBD1. CDR3 length: 13 residues. Losses at the gene ends were 7 bases for V and 6 bases for J; bases not matched to a gene: 7. Per germline, CDR1 SGHRS and CDR2 YFSETQ. CDR3 amino acids: CASGGQDGDTQYF. CDR3 DNA: TGCGCCAGCGGGGGACAGGACGGCGATACGCAGTATTTT.

This clone showed up just a few times. The chain carries TRBV7-2 and TRBJ2-5, with TRBD1 matching over 8 bases. The V and J ends lost 4 bases and 2 bases, in that order; junction bases with no gene match: 3. Germline V gene sequence: CDR1 SGHTA, CDR2 FQGNSA. This CDR3 is 14 amino acids long. The CDR3 loop reads CASSWGTGQETQYF. In DNA form, the CDR3 reads TGTGCCAGCAGCTGGGGGACAGGACAAGAGACCCAGTACTTC.

The chain employs TRBV7-3 and TRBJ2-1; 7 bases are shared with TRBD2. Germline V CDR1 and CDR2: SGHTA, FQGTGA. Trimming took 5 bases from V and 9 from J; bases not matched to a gene: 13. CDR3 length: 15 residues. CDR3 bases: TGTGCCAGCAGCCCAACTTTGGCGGCTAGCGGTGAGCAGTTCTTC. Translated: CASSPTLAASGEQFF.

Of note for this clone: A junction end diverges from the germline sequence, so it may reflect a read error. The chain is built from TRBV20-1 and TRBJ2-7, with D perhaps TRBD1 (5 bases). Germline values: CDR1 DFQATT, CDR2 SNEGSKA (reference sequence). This CDR3 region has 10 residues. The CDR3 sequence is CSVLGSRARF. CDR3 nucleotide sequence: TGCAGTGTTTTAGGCAGCAGGGCAAGATTC.

The chain links TRBV15 to TRBJ2-1; 9 nucleotides align to TRBD1. The CDR3 runs 16 residues. CDR1 is LNHNV and CDR2 is YYDKDF in the germline V gene (reference sequence). Losses at the gene ends were 1 base for V and 4 bases for J; bases not matched to a gene: 5. CDR3 in DNA: TGTGCCACCAGCAGAGGAGGGACAGGGTATTACAATGAGCAGTTCTTC. It is translated as CATSRGGTGYYNEQFF.

The CDR3 region is CASSEAGGLTDTQYF. CDR3 in DNA: TGTGCCAGCAGTGAAGCGGGGGGACTCACAGATACGCAGTATTTT. The chain is built from TRBV25-1 and TRBJ2-3; TRBD2 matches 8 bases. V shed 2 bases and J 2 bases; nucleotides not matched to a gene: 3. Germline lookup yields CDR1 MGHDK and CDR2 SYGVNS. This CDR3 spans 15 amino acids. Looking up the rest from reference TRBV25-1 and TRBJ2-3 gives the full variable domain: EADIYQTPRYLVIGTGKKITLECSQTMGHDKMYWYQQDPGMELHLIHYSYGVNSTEKGDLSSESTVSRIRTEHFPLTLESARPSHTSQYLCASSEAGGLTDTQYFGPGTRLTVL.